Sequencing of this T cell receptor (beta chain) was carried out in a study of cytomegalovirus exposure and HLA in healthy donors. About the research overall: Previous work identified roughly 110 million unique TCR beta sequences from about 200 million T cells.

PCR primers comprised 60 Vbeta and 13 Jbeta primers. TCRdb's copy holds only in-frame clones and misses some; the assay was immunoSEQ multiplex PCR. The sample yields approximately 170,000 clones, 85% seen once. This CDR3 comprises 16 residues. Germline CDR1 MDHEN, CDR2 SYDVKM. The V gene end was trimmed by 6 bases and the J gene end by 5 bases; junction bases not matched to a gene: 11. The receptor was isolated from a boy between 2 and 10 years old in good health and CMV-seronegative. V and J are TRBV28 and TRBJ2-1; 9 nucleotides line up with TRBD2. Input material: PBMCs. CDR3 nucleotide sequence: TGTGCCAGCAGCCCCCTTGTACTAGCGGGTGACAATGAGCAGTTCTTC. This translates into CASSPLVLAGDNEQFF.